The source of this TCR beta chain is a study of human T cells and chemical hapten exposure. Time point specified: pre-sensitization, week 0. The treatment was: therapeutic diphenylcyclopropenone sensitization with weekly scalp DPC. Someone pulled total RNA out of unfractionated whole blood. V was shortened by 5 bases and J by 3 bases, with 19 bases between the two germline ends. Germline V gives CDR1 MNHNS, CDR2 SASEGT. This CDR3 has 16 residues. Notes on this clonotype: Its target is not known.

Study conclusions and caveats: Expanded TCRs grouped into significantly more large CDR3 similarity clusters than controls produced.

TCRdb redid the calling of the RACE reads with MiXCR, one entry per CDR3 protein. The top ten clones hold around 2.7% of a sample with around 120,000 distinct CDR3 sequences, 13% of them seen once. The receptor comes from a woman younger than 30 with alopecia areata. Some clones in this sample may be carry-over from other donors' samples. The rearrangement links TRBV6-1 to TRBJ1-1; the D gene is possibly TRBD1 (5 bases). Specimen: whole blood, collected in connection with sensitization to the hapten diphenylcyclopropenone (DPC). CDR3 region: CASSIRTYRGYTEAFF. Here the CDR3 DNA reads TGTGCCAGCAGTATCCGGACATATAGGGGATACACTGAAGCTTTCTTT.